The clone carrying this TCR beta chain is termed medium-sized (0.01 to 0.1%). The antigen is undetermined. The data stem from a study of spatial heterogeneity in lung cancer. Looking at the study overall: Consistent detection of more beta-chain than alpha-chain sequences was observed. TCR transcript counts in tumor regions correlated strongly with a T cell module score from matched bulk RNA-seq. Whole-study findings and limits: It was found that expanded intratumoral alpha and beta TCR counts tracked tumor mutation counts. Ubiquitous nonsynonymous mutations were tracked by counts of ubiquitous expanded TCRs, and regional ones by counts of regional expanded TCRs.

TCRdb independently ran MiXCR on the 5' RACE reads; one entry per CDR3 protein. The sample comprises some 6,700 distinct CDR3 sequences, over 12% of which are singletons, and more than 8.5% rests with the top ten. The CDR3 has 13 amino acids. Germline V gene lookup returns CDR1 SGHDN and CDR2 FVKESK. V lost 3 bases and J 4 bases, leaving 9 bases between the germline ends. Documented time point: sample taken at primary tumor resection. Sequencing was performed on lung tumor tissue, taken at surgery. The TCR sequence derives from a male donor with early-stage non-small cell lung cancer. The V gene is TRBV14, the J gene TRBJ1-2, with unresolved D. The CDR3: CASSQPGRYGYTF. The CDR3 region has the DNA TGTGCCAGCAGCCAGCCGGGCCGCTATGGCTACACCTTC.